This TCR beta chain was sequenced in a study of shared clonotypes between healthy human individuals. Per germline, CDR1 MDHEN and CDR2 SYDVKM. The CDR3 extends over 13 amino acids. The ends were cut back, 5 bases at V and 7 bases at J, with 12 bases in the middle. Profiled with immunoSEQ multiplex PCR; TCRdb holds only in-frame clones, not every one. Found here are a few million clones, approximately 93% of them singletons; the top ten hold 0.39%. Sequencing was done on a sample of naive CD4+ T cells from PBMCs. Sample subset: CD45RA+ positively selected. This chain uses TRBV28 with TRBJ2-1; D unclear. This receptor was taken from a young man in good health. Some clones in this sample may be carry-over from other donors' samples. The CDR3 region is CASSPRVRNEQFF. CDR3 nucleotide sequence: TGTGCCAGCAGTCCCCGCGTTAGGAATGAGCAGTTCTTC. The variable domain in full, with the rest retrieved from reference TRBV28 and TRBJ2-1, is DVKVTQSSRYLVKRTGEKVFLECVQDMDHENMFWYRQDPGLGLRLIYFSYDVKMKEKGDIPEGYSVSREKKERFSLILESASTNQTSMYLCASSPRVRNEQFFGPGTRLTVL.